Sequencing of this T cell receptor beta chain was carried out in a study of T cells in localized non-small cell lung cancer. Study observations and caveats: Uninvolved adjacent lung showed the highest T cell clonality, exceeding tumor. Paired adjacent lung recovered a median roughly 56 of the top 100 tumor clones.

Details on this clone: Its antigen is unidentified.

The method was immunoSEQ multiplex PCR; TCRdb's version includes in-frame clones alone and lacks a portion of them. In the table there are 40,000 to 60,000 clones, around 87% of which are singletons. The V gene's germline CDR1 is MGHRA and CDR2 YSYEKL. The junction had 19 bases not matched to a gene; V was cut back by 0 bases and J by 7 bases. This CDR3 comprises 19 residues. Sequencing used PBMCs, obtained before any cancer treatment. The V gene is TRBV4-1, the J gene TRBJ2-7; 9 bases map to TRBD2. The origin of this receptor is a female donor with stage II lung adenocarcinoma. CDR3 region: CASSQDSPLFSGGAVEQYF. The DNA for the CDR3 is TGCGCCAGCAGCCAAGATAGCCCCCTATTTAGCGGGGGAGCAGTAGAGCAGTACTTC.